Each of the 19 T cell receptor beta chains below was sequenced from the same sample in a study of T cell responses to AZD1222 COVID-19 vaccine. Using immunoSEQ multiplex PCR, the repertoire was profiled, and TCRdb retains in-frame clones only, with some absent. The sample carries 200,000 or so clones, roughly 92% recorded once. Specimen: peripheral blood, collected 28 days after the second AZD1222 dose. Receptors originate from an adult who received the AZD1222 COVID-19 vaccine.

The rearrangement uses TRBV9 and TRBJ2-5; possibly TRBD1 for D (6 bases). Trimming shortened V by 0 bases and J by 2 bases, and 8 bases separated the two germline ends. From germline, CDR1 is SGDLS and CDR2 YYNGEE. The CDR3 covers 14 residues. The CDR3 reads CASSVGTVQETQYF. The DNA for the CDR3 is TGTGCCAGCAGCGTAGGGACAGTTCAAGAGACCCAGTACTTC.

CDR3 nucleotides: TGTGCCAGCAGCGATACTAGCGGGGGCCCTAGCACAGATACGCAGTATTTT. It codes for CASSDTSGGPSTDTQYF. V usage is TRBV7-2 and J usage is TRBJ2-3; 11 bases align to TRBD2. The CDR3 consists of 17 residues. Germline values: CDR1 SGHTA, CDR2 FQGNSA. V lost 5 bases and J lost 0; bases outside the gene matches: 7.

The chain has TRBV5-8 and TRBJ1-2; D is unclear. Trimming pared 4 bases from V and 4 bases from J, leaving 2 bases between. CDR3 length: 10 amino acids. From germline, CDR1 is SGHTS and CDR2 YDEGEE. The CDR3 DNA is TGTGCCAGCAGCCTCTATGGCTACACCTTC. Encoded protein: CASSLYGYTF.

The rearrangement joins TRBV27 to TRBJ2-6; possibly TRBD2 for D (6 bases). The length of the CDR3 is 16 residues. The V gene's germline CDR1 is MNHEY and CDR2 SMNVEV (reference sequence). V gave up 6 bases and J gave up 4 bases, with 16 bases separating them. The DNA of the CDR3 is TGTGCCAGCAGCGACTGGGGAGGAAGAGGGGCCAACGTCCTGACTTTC. Translation: CASSDWGGRGANVLTF.

This clone was recorded only once. This rearrangement joins TRBV27 to TRBJ1-3; TRBD1 might be the D (6 bases). This CDR3 has 16 amino acids. Trimming stripped 4 bases from V and 0 bases from J, with 13 bases between. CDR1 and CDR2 from the germline V gene are MNHEY and SMNVEV (reference sequence). This chain's CDR3 is CASSSRDRHSGNTIYF. CDR3 nucleotides: TGTGCCAGCAGTTCGCGCGACAGGCACTCTGGAAACACCATATATTTT.

The rearrangement joins TRBV5-4 to TRBJ2-3; 13 positions match TRBD2. This CDR3 is 16 amino acids long. J was trimmed by 5 bases and V by 4 bases; bases with no gene match: 7. Germline lookup yields CDR1 SGHNT and CDR2 YYREEE (reference sequence). The CDR3 region is CASSPTSGGEGDTQYF. CDR3 DNA sequence: TGTGCCAGCAGCCCAACTAGCGGGGGGGAGGGAGATACGCAGTATTTT.

The chain is built from TRBV7-9 and TRBJ1-1, with D perhaps matching TRBD1 (6 bases). Germline CDR1 is SEHNR and CDR2 is FQNEAQ (reference sequence). The CDR3 spans 16 residues. V lost 0 bases, J lost 4 bases, and 15 bases lay in between. In DNA form, the CDR3 reads TGTGCCAGCAGCTTAGCGTCGGGCAGGGGAGGCACTGAAGCTTTCTTT. Translation: CASSLASGRGGTEAFF. The full variable domain, completed using reference TRBV7-9 and TRBJ1-1, is DTGVSQNPRHKITKRGQNVTFRCDPISEHNRLYWYRQTLGQGPEFLTYFQNEAQLEKSRLLSDRFSAERPKGSFSTLEIQRTEQGDSAMYLCASSLASGRGGTEAFFGQGTRLTVV.

This clone was seen a handful of times. The chain couples TRBV3-1 (or the pseudogene TRBV3-2) to TRBJ1-3, with D unresolved. Germline V gene data show CDR1 as LGHDT and CDR2 as YNNKEL (reference sequence). V lost 4 bases and J lost 8, with 12 bases in between. The CDR3 has 13 amino acids. The CDR3 spells CASSPNGVHTIYF. Here the CDR3 DNA reads TGTGCCAGCAGCCCCAACGGGGTACACACCATATATTTT.

The chain recombines TRBV14 with TRBJ2-7; 11 nucleotides match TRBD1. Germline CDR1 is SGHDN and CDR2 is FVKESK. The CDR3 has 15 residues. The V gene end was trimmed by 4 bases and the J gene end by 4 bases; junction bases not matched to a gene: 6. The CDR3 region is CASSRSGTGGYEQYF. CDR3 bases: TGTGCCAGCAGCCGATCCGGGACAGGGGGTTACGAGCAGTACTTC.

This chain links TRBV7-2 with TRBJ1-4, with TRBD1 as a possible D gene (5 bases). Germline CDR1 SGHTA, CDR2 FQGNSA. Trimming pared 5 bases from V and 5 bases from J, leaving 21 bases between. The CDR3 has 17 residues. The CDR3 DNA sequence: TGTGCCAGCAGCACCTCCCTCGGGGGGGACCAGAATGAAAAACTGTTTTTT. Its protein is CASSTSLGGDQNEKLFF.

The V gene is TRBV28, the J gene TRBJ1-2; no clear D. The CDR3 length is 13 residues. Trimming took 8 bases from V and 2 from J, leaving 12 bases between them. The germline V gene encodes CDR1 MDHEN and CDR2 SYDVKM. CDR3 in DNA: TGTGCCAGCGCGGATGCGGGCAACTATGGCTACACCTTC. Translating it yields CASADAGNYGYTF.

The rearrangement links TRBV27 to TRBJ2-1; a weak D match, TRBD2 (6 bases). The germline V gene has CDR1 MNHEY and CDR2 SMNVEV (reference sequence). This CDR3 is 15 amino acids long. The V gene lost 6 bases and the J gene lost 0 bases, with 12 bases spanning the gap. This CDR3 is CASRLSGSSYNEQFF. The DNA of the CDR3 is TGTGCCAGCAGGCTTAGCGGAAGCTCCTACAATGAGCAGTTCTTC.

The chain carries TRBV3-1 (or the pseudogene TRBV3-2) and TRBJ1-2, with TRBD1 matching over 7 bases. This CDR3 comprises 17 residues. Germline V gene data show CDR1 as LGHDT and CDR2 as YNNKEL (reference sequence). Losses at the gene ends were 7 bases for V and 2 bases for J; bases not matched to a gene: 16. The CDR3 loop is CASTPGGADLRNYGYTF. Here the CDR3 DNA reads TGTGCCAGCACTCCAGGGGGTGCCGACCTGCGAAACTATGGCTACACCTTC.

V and J are TRBV19 and TRBJ1-3; a weak D match, TRBD1 (5 bases). This CDR3 spans 14 amino acids. Trimming removed 5 bases at V and 0 bases at J, with 8 bases between. Germline V gene lookup returns CDR1 LNHDA and CDR2 SQIVND (reference sequence). CDR3 nucleotide sequence: TGTGCCAGTAGTTGGGGGGTCTCTGGAAACACCATATATTTT. Translated: CASSWGVSGNTIYF.

This clone has only a few counts. The rearrangement uses TRBV6-1 and TRBJ1-4, with D possibly being TRBD1 (5 bases). Trimming removed 1 base at V and 5 bases at J, with 11 bases between. This CDR3 is 15 amino acids long. CDR1 MNHNS and CDR2 SASEGT come from the germline V gene. CDR3 nucleotides: TGTGCCAGCAGTGAAGGGTCGGGGGAAAATGAAAAACTGTTTTTT. Translated, it gives CASSEGSGENEKLFF.

The rearrangement links TRBV18 to TRBJ1-2; 7 nucleotides line up with TRBD1. In germline, CDR1 is KGHSH, CDR2 LQKENI. Trimming removed 4 bases from V and 6 bases from J; junction bases left unmatched: 14. This CDR3 contains 16 residues. The CDR3 nucleotides read TGTGCCAGCTCACAACGGGGTGACAGGGCGACGGATGGCTACACCTTC. Protein: CASSQRGDRATDGYTF.

The chain has TRBV5-1 and TRBJ2-1, with 8 nucleotides matching TRBD2. The germline V gene has CDR1 SGHRS and CDR2 YFSETQ. V trimming: 4 bases; J trimming: 3 bases; junction bases outside the gene matches: 9. The CDR3 has 16 residues. The CDR3 DNA sequence: TGCGCCAGCAGCCCCCTGGAGCGGGGGAACTACAATGAGCAGTTCTTC. Its translation: CASSPLERGNYNEQFF.

This chain connects TRBV11-3 to TRBJ2-7, with a possible D match to TRBD1 (5 bases). CDR3 size: 15 residues. Between the trimmed V and J ends, which lost 3 bases and 0 bases, there was a span of 12 bases. The germline CDR1 and CDR2 sequences are SGHNT and YENEEA. CDR3 nucleotides: TGTGCCAGCAGCTTCAGGGCCCAACGCTCCTACGAGCAGTACTTC. It codes for CASSFRAQRSYEQYF.

The chain combines TRBV6-5 with TRBJ1-5; D not certain. The CDR3 consists of 15 residues. Germline V gene lookup returns CDR1 MNHEY and CDR2 SVGAGI. V shed 0 bases and J shed 6 bases, with 12 bases lying between them. CDR3 bases: TGTGCCAGCAGTTACTCGAATGAGGAGGTTCAGCCCCAGCATTTT. The encoded protein is CASSYSNEEVQPQHF.